This record covers a single TCR beta chain. The target of this receptor is not known. One end of the junction is discordant with germline, which a read error may explain. This sample stems from a study of molecular identifiers for immune sequencing clone quantification (dated by TCRdb to the late 2010s). Background for the entire study: In a replicate experiment, RNA from roughly 21,000 or 96,000 naive CD8 T cells was split into five aliquots, four of which were sequenced. CD8 T cells were used in a methods study to benchmark molecular-identifier clustering-based TCR repertoire sequencing (MIDCIRS) and TCR RNA copy counting. Study-wide conclusions, independent of this receptor: The naive libraries included spiked-in Jurkat TCR RNA (fewer than 11 copies' worth), and this Jurkat TCR RNA is not part of the donor repertoire. In CMV-specific effector cells, clones with more than 20 RNA copies contained over 99% of molecules, whereas in naive cells such clones contained under 1% of molecules. When barcode sub-clustering was omitted, TCR diversity was inflated by chimeric consensus sequences, with chimeras reaching as high as 47%. Modeling gave about 3.3 recovered TCR RNA copies per cell versus around 10 by digital PCR, implying approximately 32% capture efficiency. The sizes of highly expanded clones could end up underestimated when identical TCR molecules share a barcode. Spiked-in Jurkat TCR RNA equivalent to a single cell was reported to be detectable even among approximately 1 million naive CD8 T cells.

The library was built by means of PCR. This sample was sequenced with a NextSeq 500. Bulk TCR libraries were generated as previously described, with the TCR primers listed in Table S5 used. The Qiagen AllPrep DNA/RNA kit was used to purify total RNA. Before analysis, reads from multiple sequencing runs of one library were combined. The authors processed their data as follows. Reads were retained only if the reads had an exact TCR constant sequence, and the retained reads were trimmed to 150 nt and grouped according to their 12-nt molecular barcodes. Reads inside each barcode group were sub-clustered using a 15% Levenshtein threshold, and a quality-weighted consensus sequence was constructed for each RNA molecule. Non-functional sequences were removed, as were lower-count sequences one edit away from another. Barcode sub-clusters with fewer than 20% of the maximum read count were removed, based on fitting two negative binomial distributions. TCRdb reprocessing: public reads trimmed at Q25 with fastp, clones called with MiXCR, in-frame beta chains kept. Records with the same CDR3 protein are collapsed into one entry carrying the most frequent genes and DNA. TCRdb's processing, not the study's, gives the V and J calls here. The sample data list 45,000 to 60,000 distinct CDR3 sequences, and about a third of these were observed just once. The top ten clones comprise about 3.8% of the sample.

The germline V gene gives CDR1 as MGHDK and CDR2 as SYGVNS. The CDR3, cysteine through phenylalanine, is 15 amino acids long. The CDR3 DNA has 45 bases and is translated from base 1. Naive CD8 T cell libraries were made from roughly 18,000 to 920,000 sorted cells using 10%, 30% or 50% of purified RNA. Naive CD8 T cells were FACS-sorted as CD8+CD4-CCR7+CD45RA+ on a BD FACSAria II into RLT Plus buffer. To test detection sensitivity, Jurkat RNA equal to around 10 TCR copies was added to samples of about 19,000-1,100,000 naive CD8 T cells. CD8 T cells were enriched using RosetteSep CD8+ T Cell Enrichment Cocktail and Ficoll-Paque, and the enriched cells then underwent ACK red cell lysis.

The sequenced material came from naive CD8+ T cells from blood, with Jurkat cell RNA spiked in. Taken with the paper, the label for cell subset or site translates to: FACS-sorted CD8+CD4-CCR7+CD45RA+ naive T cells. This TCR derives from a human donor in good health. Some libraries in this study had Jurkat cell RNA spiked in. The chain couples TRBV25-1 to TRBJ2-4; the D gene cannot be resolved beyond TRBD1 or TRBD2, each matching 5 bases. The CDR3 protein: CASSDSGLAKDIQYF. In nucleotides, the sequence is TGTGCCAGCAGTGACTCGGGGCTAGCCAAAGACATTCAGTACTTC.